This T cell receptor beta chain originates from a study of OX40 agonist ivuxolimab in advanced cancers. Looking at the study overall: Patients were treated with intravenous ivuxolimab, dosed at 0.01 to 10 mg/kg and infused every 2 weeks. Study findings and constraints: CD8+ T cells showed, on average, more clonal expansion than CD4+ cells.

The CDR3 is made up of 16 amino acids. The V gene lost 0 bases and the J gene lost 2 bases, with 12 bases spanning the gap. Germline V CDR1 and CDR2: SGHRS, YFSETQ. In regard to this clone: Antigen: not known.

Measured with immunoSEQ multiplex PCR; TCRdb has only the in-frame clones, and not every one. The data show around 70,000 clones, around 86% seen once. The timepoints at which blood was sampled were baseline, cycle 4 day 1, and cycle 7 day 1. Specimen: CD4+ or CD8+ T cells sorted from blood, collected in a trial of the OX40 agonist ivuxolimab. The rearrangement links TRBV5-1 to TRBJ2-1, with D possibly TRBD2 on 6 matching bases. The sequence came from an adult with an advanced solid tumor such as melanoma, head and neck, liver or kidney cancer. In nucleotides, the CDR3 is TGCGCCAGCAGCTTGGCCGCGTCTAGCGCCTACAATGAGCAGTTCTTC. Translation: CASSLAASSAYNEQFF.